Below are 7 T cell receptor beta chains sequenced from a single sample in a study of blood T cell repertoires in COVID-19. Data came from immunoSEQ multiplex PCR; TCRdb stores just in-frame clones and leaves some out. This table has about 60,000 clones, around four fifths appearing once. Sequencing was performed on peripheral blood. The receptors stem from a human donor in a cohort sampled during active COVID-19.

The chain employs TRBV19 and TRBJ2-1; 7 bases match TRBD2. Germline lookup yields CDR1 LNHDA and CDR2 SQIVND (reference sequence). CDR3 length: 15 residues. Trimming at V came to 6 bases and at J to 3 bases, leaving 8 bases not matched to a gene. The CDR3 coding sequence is TGTGCCAGTAGCCGGGACGGGGGGATCTACAATGAGCAGTTCTTC. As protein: CASSRDGGIYNEQFF.

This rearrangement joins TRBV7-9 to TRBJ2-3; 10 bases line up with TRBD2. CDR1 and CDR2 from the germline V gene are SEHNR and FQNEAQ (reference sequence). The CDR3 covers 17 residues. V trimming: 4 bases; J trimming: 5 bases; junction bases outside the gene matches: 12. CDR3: CASSSPPPGLALDTQYF. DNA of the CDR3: TGTGCCAGCAGCTCTCCTCCCCCGGGACTAGCGCTAGATACGCAGTATTTT.

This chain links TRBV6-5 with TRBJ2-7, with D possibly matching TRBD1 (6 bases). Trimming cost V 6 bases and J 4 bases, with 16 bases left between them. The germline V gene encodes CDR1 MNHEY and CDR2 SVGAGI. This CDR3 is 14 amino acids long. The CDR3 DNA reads TGTGCCAGCAGCCCAAGGCAGGGGAAATACGAGCAGTACTTC. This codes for CASSPRQGKYEQYF.

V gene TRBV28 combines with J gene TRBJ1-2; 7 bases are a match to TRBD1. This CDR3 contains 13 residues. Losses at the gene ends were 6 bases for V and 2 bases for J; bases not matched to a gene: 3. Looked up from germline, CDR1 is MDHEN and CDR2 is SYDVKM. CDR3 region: CASRGTENYGYTF. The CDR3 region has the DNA TGTGCCAGCAGGGGGACAGAAAACTATGGCTACACCTTC.

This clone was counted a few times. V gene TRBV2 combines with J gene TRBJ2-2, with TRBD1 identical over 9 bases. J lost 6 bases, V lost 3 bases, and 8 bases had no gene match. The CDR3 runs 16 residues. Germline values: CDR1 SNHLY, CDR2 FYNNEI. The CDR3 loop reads CASSEPGTGRAGELFF. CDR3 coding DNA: TGTGCCAGCAGTGAGCCCGGGACAGGGAGGGCCGGGGAGCTGTTTTTT. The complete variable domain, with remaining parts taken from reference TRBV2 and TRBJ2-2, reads EPEVTQTPSHQVTQMGQEVILRCVPISNHLYFYWYRQILGQKVEFLVSFYNNEISEKSEIFDDQFSVERPDGSNFTLKIRSTKLEDSAMYFCASSEPGTGRAGELFFGEGSRLTVL.

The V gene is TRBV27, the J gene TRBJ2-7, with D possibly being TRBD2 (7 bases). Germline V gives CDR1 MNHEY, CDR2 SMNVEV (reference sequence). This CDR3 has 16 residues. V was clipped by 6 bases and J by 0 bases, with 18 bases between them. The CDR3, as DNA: TGTGCCAGCAGCCCCTCGGGGGGCCTAAGCTCCTACGAGCAGTACTTC. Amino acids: CASSPSGGLSSYEQYF.

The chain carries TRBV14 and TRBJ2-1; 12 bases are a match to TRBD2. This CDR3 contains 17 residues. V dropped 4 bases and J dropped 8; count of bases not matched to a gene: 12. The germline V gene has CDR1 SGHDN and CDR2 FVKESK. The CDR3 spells CASSLLPSGGAGDEQFF. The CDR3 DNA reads TGTGCCAGCAGCCTCCTACCTAGCGGGGGGGCCGGGGATGAGCAGTTCTTC.